What follows is one T cell receptor beta chain and its context. The data derive from a study of cytomegalovirus exposure and HLA in healthy donors. Both 60 Vbeta primers and 13 Jbeta primers went into the PCR. Clones were sequenced by immunoSEQ multiplex PCR, and TCRdb holds only the in-frame ones, with some missing. This table holds about 170,000 clones, about 82% found once. This sequence originates from a woman aged 45-65 years in good health and CMV-seropositive. Sequenced material: PBMCs.

The CDR3 DNA reads TGCAGCGTTGTAGGGACAGATACTAACTATGGCTACACCTTC. This translates into CSVVGTDTNYGYTF. V gene TRBV29-1 combines with J gene TRBJ1-2; 7 bases fit TRBD1. CDR1 and CDR2 from the germline V gene are SQVTM and ANQGSEA. The length of the CDR3 is 14 residues. Germline trimming cut 4 bases from V and 0 bases from J; bases unmatched to any gene: 5.